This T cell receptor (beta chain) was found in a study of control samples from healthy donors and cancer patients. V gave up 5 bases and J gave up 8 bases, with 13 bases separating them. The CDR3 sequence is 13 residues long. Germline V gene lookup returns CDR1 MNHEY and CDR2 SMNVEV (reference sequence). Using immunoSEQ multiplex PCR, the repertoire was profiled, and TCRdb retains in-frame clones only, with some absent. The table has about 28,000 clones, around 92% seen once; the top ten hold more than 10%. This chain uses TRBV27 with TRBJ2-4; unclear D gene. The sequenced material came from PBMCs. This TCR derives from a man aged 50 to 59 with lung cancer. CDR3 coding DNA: TGTGCCAGCAGTCAATACTCCAGAGACATTCAGTACTTC. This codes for CASSQYSRDIQYF.